One and the same sample provided the 6 T cell receptor beta chains below, sequenced in a study of blood T cell repertoires in COVID-19. The table came from immunoSEQ multiplex PCR; TCRdb's copy has only in-frame clones and leaves some out. The sample consists of fewer than 350,000 clones, more than 75% of them appearing once. Sequencing was done on a sample of PBMCs or T cells enriched from blood (not recorded which). The source is a woman between 40 and 50 years old with acute COVID-19.

CDR3 sequence: CASAQQPGSGNTIYF. As DNA, the CDR3 is TGTGCCAGCGCTCAACAACCTGGCTCTGGAAACACCATATATTTT. This chain uses TRBV6-5 with TRBJ1-3, with D unresolved. V lost 8 bases to trimming and J lost 0 bases, with 14 bases between them. CDR1 MNHEY and CDR2 SVGAGI come from the germline V gene. The CDR3 totals 15 residues.

This chain joins TRBV11-1 and TRBJ2-7; possible D gene TRBD1, 6 bases. V gave up 6 bases and J gave up 1 base, with 16 bases separating them. The CDR3 runs to 15 residues. Germline V gene lookup returns CDR1 SGHAT and CDR2 FQDESV (reference sequence). Here the CDR3 DNA reads TGTGCCAGCAGAAGCGGACAGCAAAAATCCTACGAGCAGTACTTC. Its protein is CASRSGQQKSYEQYF.

The CDR3 reads CASSGRDRGKGNYGYTF. The CDR3 nucleotides are TGTGCCAGCAGCGGACGGGACAGGGGGAAGGGTAACTATGGCTACACCTTC. The chain uses TRBV7-6 and TRBJ1-2, with TRBD1 matching over 11 bases. After removal of 5 bases from V and 1 base from J, the junction contained 9 bases not matched to a gene. The CDR3 is made up of 17 amino acids. CDR1 is SGHVS and CDR2 is FNYEAQ in the germline V gene.

This chain joins TRBV7-2 and TRBJ2-6; 7 nucleotides line up with TRBD2. The ends lost 1 base at V and 0 bases at J; junction bases unmatched: 6. The CDR3 runs 18 residues. CDR1 and CDR2 (germline): SGHTA, FQGNSA. The CDR3 DNA is TGTGCCAGCAGCTTAGAGCTGGGGGGGTTCTCTGGGGCCAACGTCCTGACTTTC. Protein sequence: CASSLELGGFSGANVLTF.

The chain has TRBV19 and TRBJ1-2, with 9 bases lining up with TRBD1. Trimming removed 2 bases from V and 4 bases from J; junction bases left unmatched: 5. CDR3 length equals 15 residues. Germline lookup yields CDR1 LNHDA and CDR2 SQIVND (reference sequence). The CDR3 protein is CASSIYSDRGYGYTF. The CDR3 DNA is TGTGCCAGTAGTATATACTCGGACAGGGGCTATGGCTACACCTTC.

CDR3 loop: CASSAEQGLNTEAFF. CDR3 coding DNA: TGTGCCAGCAGCGCGGAACAGGGACTGAACACTGAAGCTTTCTTT. This rearrangement joins TRBV5-4 to TRBJ1-1; weak D call: TRBD1 (6 bases). V lost 4 bases to trimming and J lost 0 bases, with 13 bases between them. The germline V gene has CDR1 SGHNT and CDR2 YYREEE (reference sequence). There are 15 residues in the CDR3. Combining the CDR3 with reference TRBV5-4 and TRBJ1-1 gives the whole variable domain ETGVTQSPTHLIKTRGQQVTLRCSSQSGHNTVSWYQQALGQGPQFIFQYYREEENGRGNFPPRFSGLQFPNYSSELNVNALELDDSALYLCASSAEQGLNTEAFFGQGTRLTVV.